These T cell receptor beta chains were read from a single sample in a study of blood T cell repertoires in COVID-19. TCRdb's copy holds only in-frame clones and misses some; the assay was immunoSEQ multiplex PCR. This sample has about 330,000 clones, with approximately 82% found just once. What was sequenced was peripheral blood. All receptors derive from a woman aged 50 to 60 with acute or convalescent COVID-19. Both conserved end residues are part of each CDR3. The D gene is left open where the match is weak. The size field is filled for only some rows; it gives once, few, many or a size class.

>TRBV2|once|TRBD2|TRBJ2-7
CASRDGTSWVQYF
TGTGCCAGCAGGGACGGGACTAGTTGGGTGCAGTACTTC
>TRBV4-2|NA|NA|TRBJ1-3
CASSVGGEAGNTIYF
TGTGCCAGCAGCGTCGGTGGTGAGGCTGGAAACACCATATATTTT
>TRBV4-1|few|NA|TRBJ1-2
CASSQGPANYGYTF
TGCGCCAGCAGCCAAGGCCCAGCTAACTATGGCTACACCTTC
>TRBV3-1/TRBV3-2|NA|NA|TRBJ1-2
CASSPGQRGYTF
TGTGCCAGCAGCCCCGGACAGCGAGGCTACACCTTC
>TRBV6-5|NA|NA|TRBJ1-6
CASSYSGRKNSPLHF
TGTGCCAGCAGTTACTCGGGCAGGAAGAATTCACCCCTCCACTTT
>TRBV2|few|TRBD1|TRBJ1-3
CASSGTGTGNTIYF
TGTGCCAGCAGCGGGACAGGGACTGGAAACACCATATATTTT
>TRBV19|NA|NA|TRBJ1-1
CASSIAGRDTEAFF
TGTGCCAGTAGTATAGCAGGGAGGGACACTGAAGCTTTCTTT
>TRBV3-1/TRBV3-2|few|NA|TRBJ1-6
CASSQDRGSPLHF
TGTGCCAGCAGCCAAGATCGCGGTTCACCCCTCCACTTT
>TRBV29-1|NA|TRBD1|TRBJ2-1
CSVPNRGPRDEQFF
TGCAGCGTTCCTAACAGGGGTCCCAGGGATGAGCAGTTCTTC
>TRBV6-5|NA|NA|TRBJ1-1
CASSYSGGNTEAFF
TGTGCCAGCAGTTACTCAGGCGGAAACACTGAAGCTTTCTTT
>TRBV11-2|once|TRBD2|TRBJ2-5
CASSLAPAGGQETQYF
TGTGCCAGCAGCTTAGCTCCAGCGGGGGGGCAAGAGACCCAGTACTTC
>TRBV9|NA|TRBD1|TRBJ2-3
CASSGRDRGADTQYF
TGTGCCAGCAGCGGTCGGGACAGGGGCGCAGATACGCAGTATTTT
>TRBV4-1|few|NA|TRBJ2-3
CASSQEQGKADTQYF
TGCGCCAGCAGCCAAGAGCAGGGGAAGGCAGATACGCAGTATTTT
>TRBV29-1|NA|TRBD1|TRBJ2-3
CSGEFRGTQYF
TGCAGCGGAGAATTCAGGGGGACGCAGTATTTT
>TRBV11-2|NA|NA|TRBJ1-1
CASREGPGTEAFF
TGTGCCAGCAGGGAGGGACCGGGGACTGAAGCTTTCTTT
>TRBV6-5|NA|NA|TRBJ1-2
CASSYSQGGRGYTF
TGTGCCAGCAGTTACTCCCAGGGCGGTAGGGGCTACACCTTC